The 28 T cell receptor beta chains below all came from one sample that was sequenced in a study of identical twins. TCRdb re-derived calls from the 5' RACE reads in MiXCR, one entry per CDR3 protein. This sample has hundreds of thousands of distinct CDR3 sequences, with approximately 24% found just once. A further study also used this sample, focusing on T cells expressing NK-cell markers.

The sequenced material came from CD4+ T cells sorted from blood. These receptors originate from a woman between 18 and 30 years old in good health.

The table lists this clonotype with a few counts. This sequence joins TRBV20-1 and TRBJ2-2; TRBD2 matches 11 bases. The CDR3 consists of 14 residues. J lost 7 bases, V lost 5 bases, and 6 bases had no gene match. The germline V gene has CDR1 DFQATT and CDR2 SNEGSKA (reference sequence). The CDR3 DNA sequence: TGCAGTGCTCGAAGGGGACTAGCGGTCGGGGAGCTGTTTTTT. Translating gives CSARRGLAVGELFF.

This clonotype was seen more than once but under ten times. The J gene is TRBJ2-1, the V gene TRBV12-3 or TRBV12-4; D may be TRBD2 (6 bases). The CDR3 is made up of 13 amino acids. The V end lost 7 bases, the J end lost 0 bases, and 7 bases lay between the germline ends. CDR3 protein: CASMEGSYNEQFF. CDR3 coding DNA: TGTGCCAGCATGGAGGGCTCCTACAATGAGCAGTTCTTC.

This clonotype was recorded a few times. The chain has TRBV20-1 and TRBJ1-1, with D unresolved. With 3 bases removed from V and 0 bases from J, the gap between germline ends came to 11 bases. Germline lookup yields CDR1 DFQATT and CDR2 SNEGSKA (reference sequence). The CDR3 is 14 amino acids. CDR3 sequence: CSASLGPMNTEAFF. CDR3 bases: TGCAGTGCTAGTTTAGGTCCCATGAACACTGAAGCTTTCTTT.

This clonotype was seen only a few times. The V gene is TRBV15, the J gene TRBJ1-1; TRBD1 might be the D (6 bases). Germline V gives CDR1 LNHNV, CDR2 YYDKDF (reference sequence). The CDR3 contains 15 residues. Trimming left V 4 bases short and J 0 bases short, with 12 bases between. This chain's CDR3 is CATSITTGLNTEAFF. The CDR3 region has the DNA TGTGCCACCAGCATCACGACAGGTTTGAACACTGAAGCTTTCTTT.

The chain combines TRBV3-1 with TRBJ1-1; D not resolved. V lost 1 base to trimming and J lost 10 bases, with 13 bases between them. The germline V gene encodes CDR1 LGHDT and CDR2 YNNKEL (reference sequence). The CDR3 loop spans 13 amino acids. The CDR3 protein is CASSQGREVGAFF. The CDR3 nucleotides read TGTGCCAGCAGCCAAGGTAGGGAGGTAGGAGCTTTCTTT.

The chain uses TRBV20-1 and TRBJ2-1, with 7 bases lining up with TRBD2. With 0 bases clipped from V and 5 bases from J, the junction kept 7 bases outside the gene matches. Germline CDR1 reads DFQATT; CDR2 reads SNEGSKA (reference sequence). The CDR3 is 15 residues long. The CDR3 here is CSARDPRGENNEQFF. Here the CDR3 DNA reads TGCAGTGCTAGAGATCCCCGGGGGGAAAACAATGAGCAGTTCTTC.

This clonotype was observed a handful of times. The chain carries TRBV24-1 and TRBJ2-1; 12 bases line up with TRBD1. Per germline, CDR1 KGHDR and CDR2 SFDVKD. The CDR3 totals 15 residues. J gave up 7 bases and V 4 bases, and 4 bases lay outside the gene matches. In nucleotides, the CDR3 is TGTGCCACCAGTGAGGGACAGGGGGCGCCGAATGAGCAGTTCTTC. This gives the protein CATSEGQGAPNEQFF.

Details on this clonotype: The junction differs from germline at one of its ends, possibly a read error. The CDR3 here is CASSSLVSGLNVF. The CDR3 DNA is TGTGCCAGCAGTTCATTGGTGTCGGGACTCAACGTCTTC. The chain combines TRBV6-2 or TRBV6-3 with TRBJ2-1; the D gene is possibly TRBD2 (6 bases). The germline gives CDR1 MNHEY, CDR2 SVGEGT. The CDR3 loop spans 13 amino acids.

This clonotype was counted a few times. The chain links TRBV12-3 or TRBV12-4 to TRBJ2-7; TRBD1 aligns across 7 bases. V trimming: 2 bases; J trimming: 5 bases; junction bases outside the gene matches: 15. The CDR3 is 17 amino acids. CDR3 residues: CASSLNTDWTGSHEQYF. The CDR3 region has the DNA TGTGCCAGCAGTTTAAATACCGATTGGACAGGATCCCACGAGCAGTACTTC.

This clonotype has a handful of counts. A read error may produce the germline difference seen at one junction end. J is TRBJ2-1 and V is TRBV24-1; TRBD2 agrees at 15 bases. The CDR3 length is 17 residues. Per the germline V gene, CDR1 is KGHDR and CDR2 is SFDVKD. The CDR3 protein is CATSDTGTSGGYSEQFF. The CDR3 coding sequence is TGTGCCACCAGTGATACTGGGACTAGCGGGGGGTACAGTGAGCAGTTCTTC.

This chain connects TRBV12-3 or TRBV12-4 to TRBJ2-2; D is unclear. Trimming shortened V by 3 bases and J by 3 bases, and 8 bases separated the two germline ends. The CDR3 contains 14 residues. DNA of the CDR3: TGTGCCAGCAGTTTGGTCGGGTACACCGGGGAGCTGTTTTTT. It is translated as CASSLVGYTGELFF.

The chain is built from TRBV2 and TRBJ2-5; 10 bases are a match to TRBD2. Trimming removed 10 bases from V and 8 bases from J; junction bases left unmatched: 13. CDR3 length equals 14 residues. The germline CDR1 and CDR2 sequences are SNHLY and FYNNEI. CDR3 DNA sequence: TGTGCCACCAGGACTAGCGGATCCTCGGGAACCCAGTACTTC. It translates to CATRTSGSSGTQYF.

The chain recombines TRBV5-5 with TRBJ2-3; D gene unclear. Germline loops: CDR1 SGHKS, CDR2 YYEKEE (reference sequence). Deletions cut 0 bases from V and 1 base from J, with 6 bases between. This CDR3 is built from 14 residues. CDR3 coding DNA: TGTGCCAGCAGCTTGGGAAGTGGCACAGATACGCAGTATTTT. It codes for CASSLGSGTDTQYF.

This clonotype was seen only a few times. The chain employs TRBV6-2 or TRBV6-3 and TRBJ1-2, with D perhaps matching TRBD1 (5 bases). Germline loops: CDR1 MNHEY, CDR2 SVGEGT. This CDR3 is built from 12 residues. The V gene lost 4 bases and the J gene lost 9 bases, with 12 bases spanning the gap. The CDR3 reads CASSLSGMSYTF. CDR3 coding DNA: TGTGCCAGCAGTTTGTCAGGGATGAGCTACACCTTC.

This clonotype was observed at least ten times. This chain uses TRBV5-1 with TRBJ2-4; a possible D gene is TRBD1 (6 bases). The CDR3 spans 16 residues. The V gene's germline CDR1 is SGHRS and CDR2 YFSETQ. The germline V and J ends were trimmed by 3 bases and 0 bases, with 13 bases remaining between them. The CDR3 region has the DNA TGCGCCAGCAGCTCAGACAGGTTTTTAGCCAAAAACATTCAGTACTTC. It is translated as CASSSDRFLAKNIQYF.

This clonotype was counted a few times. The rearrangement links TRBV29-1 to TRBJ2-3; TRBD2 is a possible D gene (5 bases). The CDR3 runs to 16 residues. Looked up from germline, CDR1 is SQVTM and CDR2 is ANQGSEA. Trimming took 6 bases from V and 2 from J, leaving 21 bases between them. In nucleotides, the CDR3 is TGCAGCGTGTTACTACACCGGGAACCACCCACAGATACGCAGTATTTT. Encoded protein: CSVLLHREPPTDTQYF.

This clonotype was seen only a few times. The gene calls are TRBV11-2 and TRBJ2-7; weak D call: TRBD1 (5 bases). V was trimmed by 5 bases and J by 4 bases, leaving 15 bases between them. This CDR3 region has 14 residues. Looked up from germline, CDR1 is SGHAT and CDR2 is FQNNGV. The DNA of the CDR3 is TGTGCCAGCAGCAAAGGGGCAGGAAGATACGAGCAGTACTTC. It codes for CASSKGAGRYEQYF.

V gene TRBV7-8 combines with J gene TRBJ2-5; no clear D gene. Looked up from germline, CDR1 is SGHVS and CDR2 is FQNEAQ. This CDR3 is 12 amino acids long. With 5 bases removed from V and 4 bases from J, the gap between germline ends came to 8 bases. This CDR3 reads CASSEIGETQYF. The CDR3 region has the DNA TGTGCCAGCAGCGAAATTGGAGAGACCCAGTACTTC.

This clonotype was seen only a few times. The rearrangement joins TRBV5-1 to TRBJ2-3, with a possible D match to TRBD2 (6 bases). The germline gives CDR1 SGHRS, CDR2 YFSETQ. This CDR3 has 14 residues. V was trimmed by 4 bases and J by 7 bases, leaving 16 bases between them. Here the CDR3 reads CASSPARDFYTQYF. As DNA, the CDR3 is TGCGCCAGCAGCCCAGCTCGGGACTTCTATACGCAGTATTTT.

This clonotype was counted between two and nine times. The V call is TRBV20-1, the J call TRBJ1-2; D call uncertain. The CDR3 is 12 residues long. V was pared by 1 base and J by 5 bases, with 8 bases between. Germline lookup yields CDR1 DFQATT and CDR2 SNEGSKA (reference sequence). The CDR3 DNA reads as TGCAGTGCTAGAGGCGAACCGTATGGCTACACCTTC. The encoded protein is CSARGEPYGYTF.

Only a few counts were recorded for this clonotype. The chain couples TRBV6-6 to TRBJ1-4; D gene unclear. The germline CDR1 and CDR2 sequences are MNHNY and SVGAGI (reference sequence). V lost 10 bases, J lost 7 bases, and 10 bases lay in between. The CDR3 is 11 residues long. The CDR3 bases are TGTGCCACGGAAGCAGCTGAAAAACTGTTTTTT. This codes for CATEAAEKLFF.

This clonotype has a handful of counts. The CDR3 spells CASSQEVRGAGGSEQFF. CDR3 nucleotide sequence: TGCGCCAGCAGCCAAGAAGTCAGGGGCGCGGGAGGTAGTGAGCAGTTCTTC. The chain uses TRBV4-3 and TRBJ2-1; 8 bases line up with TRBD2. Losses at the gene ends were 0 bases for V and 9 bases for J; bases not matched to a gene: 13. CDR3 size: 17 residues. Germline V gives CDR1 LGHNA, CDR2 YSLEER.

The chain joins TRBV6-1 to TRBJ1-5, with 7 positions matching TRBD1. The junction had 6 bases not matched to a gene; V was cut back by 6 bases and J by 7 bases. The CDR3 spans 13 residues. Per germline, CDR1 MNHNS and CDR2 SASEGT. CDR3 sequence (DNA): TGTGCCAGCAGCGACGACAGGGTACAGCCCCAGCATTTT. It specifies CASSDDRVQPQHF.

The genes are TRBV15 and TRBJ2-1; D not resolved. From germline, CDR1 is LNHNV and CDR2 YYDKDF (reference sequence). V was pared by 5 bases and J by 6 bases, with 8 bases between. The CDR3 length is 12 residues. CDR3 sequence (DNA): TGTGCCACCAGCCCCCACCGCAATGAGCAGTTCTTC. This encodes CATSPHRNEQFF.

This clonotype has a handful of counts. The rearrangement links TRBV20-1 to TRBJ2-1; weak D call: TRBD2 (7 bases). Germline V CDR1 and CDR2: DFQATT, SNEGSKA (reference sequence). V shed 3 bases and J shed 0 bases, with 21 bases lying between them. This CDR3 contains 18 residues. The CDR3, as DNA: TGCAGTGCTAGCTTCGGGGGGAGGGGGGAGAGCTCCTACAATGAGCAGTTCTTC. This codes for CSASFGGRGESSYNEQFF.

The sample holds a few counts of this clonotype. The V call is TRBV7-3, the J call TRBJ1-2; D uncertain. CDR1 is SGHTA and CDR2 is FQGTGA in the germline V gene. Deletions cut 1 base from V and 4 bases from J, with 16 bases between. The CDR3 covers 16 residues. CDR3 sequence (DNA): TGTGCCAGCAGCTTAATTATCGTGCGAATCAGCTATGGCTACACCTTC. Amino acid sequence: CASSLIIVRISYGYTF.

The chain carries TRBV5-1 and TRBJ2-7; 7 bases line up with TRBD2. The CDR3 runs 15 residues. The junction had 7 bases not matched to a gene; V was cut back by 4 bases and J by 0 bases. Per germline, CDR1 SGHRS and CDR2 YFSETQ. This chain's CDR3 is CASSTGLGSSYEQYF. The CDR3 region has the DNA TGCGCCAGCAGCACTGGACTAGGTAGCTCCTACGAGCAGTACTTC. Combining the CDR3 with reference TRBV5-1 and TRBJ2-7 gives the whole variable domain KAGVTQTPRYLIKTRGQQVTLSCSPISGHRSVSWYQQTPGQGLQFLFEYFSETQRNKGNFPGRFSGRQFSNSRSEMNVSTLELGDSALYLCASSTGLGSSYEQYFGPGTRLTVT.

This clonotype came up a few times. The V gene is TRBV15, the J gene TRBJ2-3; possibly TRBD2 for D (5 bases). V was cut by 3 bases and J by 14 bases, with 18 bases left in between. The CDR3 totals 13 residues. Germline V gene data show CDR1 as LNHNV and CDR2 as YYDKDF (reference sequence). This chain's CDR3 is CATSSPVDTRLYF. CDR3 nucleotide sequence: TGTGCCACCAGCAGCCCGGTCGACACTAGGTTGTATTTT. The whole variable domain, filled in from reference TRBV15 and TRBJ2-3, reads DAMVIQNPRYQVTQFGKPVTLSCSQTLNHNVMYWYQQKSSQAPKLLFHYYDKDFNNEADTPDNFQSRRPNTSFCFLDIRSPGLGDTAMYLCATSSPVDTRLYFGPGTRLTVL.